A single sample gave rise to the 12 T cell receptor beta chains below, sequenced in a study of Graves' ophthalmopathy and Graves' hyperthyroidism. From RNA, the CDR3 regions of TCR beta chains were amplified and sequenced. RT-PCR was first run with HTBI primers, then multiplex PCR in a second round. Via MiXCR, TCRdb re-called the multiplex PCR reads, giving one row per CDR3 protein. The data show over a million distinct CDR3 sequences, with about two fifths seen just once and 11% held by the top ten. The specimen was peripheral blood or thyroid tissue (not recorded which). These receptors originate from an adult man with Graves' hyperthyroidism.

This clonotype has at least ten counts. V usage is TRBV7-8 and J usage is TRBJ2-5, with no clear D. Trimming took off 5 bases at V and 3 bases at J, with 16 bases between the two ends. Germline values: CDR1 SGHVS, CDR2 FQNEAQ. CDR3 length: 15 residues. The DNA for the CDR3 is TGTGCCAGCAGCCACACCCGGATGCTAGAAGAGACCCAGTACTTC. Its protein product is CASSHTRMLEETQYF.

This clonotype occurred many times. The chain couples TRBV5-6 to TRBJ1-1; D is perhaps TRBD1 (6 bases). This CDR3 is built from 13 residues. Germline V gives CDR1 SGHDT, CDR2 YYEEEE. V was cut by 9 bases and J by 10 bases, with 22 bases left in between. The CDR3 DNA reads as TGTGCCACCTCGCTTATGGGGGCGCTCGGAGCTTTCTTT. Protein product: CATSLMGALGAFF.

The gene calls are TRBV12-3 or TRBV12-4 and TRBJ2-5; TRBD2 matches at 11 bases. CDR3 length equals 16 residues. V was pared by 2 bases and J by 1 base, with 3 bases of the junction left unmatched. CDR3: CASSLLAGGPQETQYF. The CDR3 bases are TGTGCCAGCAGTTTATTAGCGGGAGGGCCCCAAGAGACCCAGTACTTC.

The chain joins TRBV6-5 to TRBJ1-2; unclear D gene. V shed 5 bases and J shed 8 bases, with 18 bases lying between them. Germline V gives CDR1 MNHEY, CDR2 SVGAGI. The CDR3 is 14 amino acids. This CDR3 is CASSRSDDTGGYTF. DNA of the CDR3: TGTGCCAGCAGTAGATCCGATGACACGGGCGGCTACACCTTC.

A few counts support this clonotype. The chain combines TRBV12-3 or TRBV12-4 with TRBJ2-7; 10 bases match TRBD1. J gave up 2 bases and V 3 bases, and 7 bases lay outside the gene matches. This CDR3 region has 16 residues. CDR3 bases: TGTGCCAGCAGTTTTACCCTTGGACAGGGGGCCTACGAGCAGTACTTC. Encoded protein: CASSFTLGQGAYEQYF.

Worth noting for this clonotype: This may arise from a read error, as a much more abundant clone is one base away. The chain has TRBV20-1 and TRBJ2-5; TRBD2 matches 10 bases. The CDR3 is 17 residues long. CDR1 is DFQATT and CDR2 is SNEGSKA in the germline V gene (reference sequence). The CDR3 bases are TGCGGTGCTAGTCAAGCGGGAGGGAGGTGGGGCCAAGAGACCCAGTACTTC. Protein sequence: CGASQAGGRWGQETQYF.

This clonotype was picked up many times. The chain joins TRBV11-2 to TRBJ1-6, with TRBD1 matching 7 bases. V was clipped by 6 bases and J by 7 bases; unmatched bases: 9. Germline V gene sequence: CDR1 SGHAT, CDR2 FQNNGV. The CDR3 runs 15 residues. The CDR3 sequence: CASRSEGARNSPLHF. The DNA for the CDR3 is TGTGCCAGCAGATCCGAGGGGGCCAGGAATTCACCCCTCCACTTT.

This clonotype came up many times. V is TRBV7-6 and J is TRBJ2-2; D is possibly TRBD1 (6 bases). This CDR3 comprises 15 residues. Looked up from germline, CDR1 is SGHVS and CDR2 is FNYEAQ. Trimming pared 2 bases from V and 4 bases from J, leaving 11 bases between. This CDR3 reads CASSLWGRGTGELFF. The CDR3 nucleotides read TGTGCCAGCAGCTTATGGGGGCGAGGCACCGGGGAGCTGTTTTTT. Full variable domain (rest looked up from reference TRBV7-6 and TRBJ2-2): GAGVSQSPRYKVTKRGQDVALRCDPISGHVSLYWYRQALGQGPEFLTYFNYEAQQDKSGLPNDRFSAERPEGSISTLTIQRTEQRDSAMYRCASSLWGRGTGELFFGEGSRLTVL.

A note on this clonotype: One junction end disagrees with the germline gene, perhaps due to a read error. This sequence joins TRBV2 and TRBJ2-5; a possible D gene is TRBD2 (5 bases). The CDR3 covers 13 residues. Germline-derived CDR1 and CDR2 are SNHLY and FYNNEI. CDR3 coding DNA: TGTGCCAGCTGCTCTAGCAAACAAGGGACCCAGTACTTC. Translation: CASCSSKQGTQYF. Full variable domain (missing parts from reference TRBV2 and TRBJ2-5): EPEVTQTPSHQVTQMGQEVILRCVPISNHLYFYWYRQILGQKVEFLVSFYNNEISEKSEIFDDQFSVERPDGSNFTLKIRSTKLEDSAMYFCASCSSKQGTQYFGPGTRLLVL.

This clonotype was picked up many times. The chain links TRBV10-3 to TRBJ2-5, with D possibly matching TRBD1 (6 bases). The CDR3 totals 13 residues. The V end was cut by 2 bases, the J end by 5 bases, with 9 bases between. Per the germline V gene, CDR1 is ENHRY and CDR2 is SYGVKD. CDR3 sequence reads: CAISENRVETQYF. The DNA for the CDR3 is TGTGCCATCAGTGAGAACAGGGTGGAGACCCAGTACTTC.

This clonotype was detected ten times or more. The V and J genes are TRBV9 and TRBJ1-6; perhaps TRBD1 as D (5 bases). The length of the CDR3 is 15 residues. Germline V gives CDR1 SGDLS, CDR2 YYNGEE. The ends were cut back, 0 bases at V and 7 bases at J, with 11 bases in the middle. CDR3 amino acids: CASSVADSGNSPLHF. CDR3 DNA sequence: TGTGCCAGCAGCGTAGCTGACAGCGGCAATTCACCCCTCCACTTT. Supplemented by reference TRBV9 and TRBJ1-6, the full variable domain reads DSGVTQTPKHLITATGQRVTLRCSPRSGDLSVYWYQQSLDQGLQFLIQYYNGEERAKGNILERFSAQQFPDLHSELNLSSLELGDSALYFCASSVADSGNSPLHFGNGTRLTVT.

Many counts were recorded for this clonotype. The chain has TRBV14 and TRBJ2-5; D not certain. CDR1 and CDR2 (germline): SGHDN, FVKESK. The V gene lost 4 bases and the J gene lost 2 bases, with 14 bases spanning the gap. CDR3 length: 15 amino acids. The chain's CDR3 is CASSPLVGDQETQYF. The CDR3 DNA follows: TGTGCCAGCAGCCCACTTGTTGGGGATCAAGAGACCCAGTACTTC. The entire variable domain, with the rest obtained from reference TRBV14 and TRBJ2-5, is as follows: EAGVTQFPSHSVIEKGQTVTLRCDPISGHDNLYWYRRVMGKEIKFLLHFVKESKQDESGMPNNRFLAERTGGTYSTLKVQPAELEDSGVYFCASSPLVGDQETQYFGPGTRLLVL.